These 8 T cell receptor beta chains share one sample of origin, sequenced in a study of Ad26.COV2.S vaccination and SARS-CoV-2 variants. Profiling relied on immunoSEQ multiplex PCR, and the TCRdb table lists in-frame clones only, not all of them. This sample yields around 300,000 clones, of which about 89% are seen a single time; about 4.6% belongs to the top ten. Treatment described: roughly 18 received Ad26.COV2.S at low or high dose, single or two shots; roughly five received placebo; per-sample allocation not given. Day 63 after the first vaccine or placebo injection was the time point for sampling. The sequences come from peripheral blood, collected in a trial of Ad26.COV2.S vaccine versus placebo. The source of these receptors is a person aged 18-65 years who received the Ad26.COV2.S COVID-19 vaccine or a placebo.

This clone came up a few times. The V call is TRBV7-8, the J call TRBJ2-3; no definite D call. The germline V gene encodes CDR1 SGHVS and CDR2 FQNEAQ. Trimming cost V 0 bases and J 2 bases, with 3 bases left between them. CDR3 length: 13 amino acids. CDR3 residues: CASSLAPTDTQYF. The CDR3 region has the DNA TGTGCCAGCAGCTTAGCCCCCACAGATACGCAGTATTTT.

This clone was seen a handful of times. This chain joins TRBV9 and TRBJ1-1; 7 nucleotides align to TRBD1. The germline CDR1 and CDR2 sequences are SGDLS and YYNGEE. V gave up 3 bases and J gave up 0 bases; unmatched junction bases: 2. The CDR3 spans 14 residues. The CDR3 reads CASSEGAMNTEAFF. In DNA, the CDR3 is TGTGCCAGCAGCGAGGGGGCCATGAACACTGAAGCTTTCTTT.

The chain couples TRBV4-3 to TRBJ2-2; D might be TRBD2 (5 bases). V lost 0 bases and J 0 bases, leaving 11 bases between the germline ends. Per the germline V gene, CDR1 is LGHNA and CDR2 is YSLEER. The CDR3 has 17 residues. CDR3 amino acids: CASSQDPTGANTGELFF. CDR3 DNA: TGCGCCAGCAGCCAAGATCCAACCGGGGCGAACACCGGGGAGCTGTTTTTT.

The chain uses TRBV21-1 and TRBJ2-1; the table's D call TRBD1 went unverified against the DNA. TRBV21-1 is given as a pseudogene. The CDR3 contains 17 residues. CDR3 bases: TGTGCCAGCAGCAAAGCTCGGGCCGGGACAGCTCGCAATGAGCAGTTCTTC. Encoded protein: CASSKARAGTARNEQFF.

The rearrangement joins TRBV29-1 to TRBJ2-1; 16 bases are a match to TRBD2. The germline V gene has CDR1 SQVTM and CDR2 ANQGSEA. Germline trimming cut 6 bases from V and 2 bases from J; bases unmatched to any gene: 7. CDR3 length: 17 amino acids. The chain's CDR3 is CSVDGTSGRAPYNEQFF. In DNA, the CDR3 is TGCAGCGTCGACGGGACTAGCGGGAGGGCCCCCTACAATGAGCAGTTCTTC.

The V call is TRBV7-6, the J call TRBJ2-3; D is possibly TRBD1 (6 bases). The germline gives CDR1 SGHVS, CDR2 FNYEAQ. V lost 1 base, J lost 0 bases, and 11 bases lay in between. The CDR3 contains 16 residues. The CDR3: CASSLELQGSTDTQYF. The DNA of the CDR3 is TGTGCCAGCAGCTTAGAATTGCAGGGGAGCACAGATACGCAGTATTTT.

The genes are TRBV18 and TRBJ2-5; 9 bases align to TRBD1. Germline values: CDR1 KGHSH, CDR2 LQKENI. Trimming removed 3 bases from V and 5 bases from J; junction bases left unmatched: 7. The CDR3 spans 15 residues. The CDR3 here is CASSPPDRGRETQYF. The CDR3, as DNA: TGTGCCAGCTCACCCCCGGACAGGGGACGGGAGACCCAGTACTTC.

This chain joins TRBV11-1 and TRBJ2-2; 7 nucleotides match TRBD1. Germline trimming cut 6 bases from V and 1 base from J; bases unmatched to any gene: 5. In germline, CDR1 is SGHAT, CDR2 FQDESV (reference sequence). The CDR3 consists of 15 residues. The CDR3 here is CASREGARNTGELFF. In DNA, the CDR3 is TGTGCCAGCAGAGAGGGGGCAAGGAACACCGGGGAGCTGTTTTTT.